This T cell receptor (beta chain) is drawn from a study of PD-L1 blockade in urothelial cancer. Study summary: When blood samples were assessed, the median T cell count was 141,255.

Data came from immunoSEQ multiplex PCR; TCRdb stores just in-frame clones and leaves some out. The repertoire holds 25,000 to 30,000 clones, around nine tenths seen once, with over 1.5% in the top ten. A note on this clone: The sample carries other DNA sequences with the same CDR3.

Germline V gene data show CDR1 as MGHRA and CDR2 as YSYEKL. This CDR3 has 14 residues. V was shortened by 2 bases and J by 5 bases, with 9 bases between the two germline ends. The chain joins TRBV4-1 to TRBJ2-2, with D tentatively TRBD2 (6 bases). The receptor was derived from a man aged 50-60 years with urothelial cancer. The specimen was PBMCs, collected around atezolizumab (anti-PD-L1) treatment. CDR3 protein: CASSQSGGTGELFF. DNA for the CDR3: TGCGCCAGCAGCCAATCTGGAGGGACCGGGGAGCTGTTTTTT.